This TCR beta chain emerged from a study of response to subunit inactivated influenza vaccine. The germline V gene encodes CDR1 MNHNS and CDR2 SASEGT. The CDR3 extends over 14 amino acids. V lost 7 bases to trimming and J lost 4 bases, with 16 bases between them. MiXCR was run by TCRdb on the RT-PCR reads, yielding one entry per CDR3 protein. The table includes more than 550,000 distinct CDR3 sequences, 12% detected once. Sequences were derived from PBMCs from blood, sampled on the day of vaccination. The sequence was collected from a man over 45 who received an inactivated influenza vaccine. This chain links TRBV6-1 with TRBJ1-2; D is perhaps TRBD1 (5 bases). The CDR3 sequence: CASTRTSNFYGYTF. The DNA of the CDR3 is TGTGCCAGCACCAGGACATCCAATTTCTATGGCTACACCTTC.